The clone carrying this T cell receptor beta chain came up a few times. This sample was taken from a study of T-cell memory formation after mild COVID-19. Overall study context: Across donors, TCR clusters were largely donor specific.

TCRdb re-called the 5' RACE reads through MiXCR, storing one row per CDR3 protein. The sample shows about 400,000 distinct CDR3 sequences, about a quarter of them seen only once. The CDR3 consists of 14 residues. V was shortened by 0 bases and J by 3 bases, with 7 bases between the two germline ends. Germline lookup yields CDR1 SGHKS and CDR2 YYEKEE (reference sequence). The V and J genes are TRBV5-5 and TRBJ2-1, with D possibly matching TRBD1 (6 bases). Sequenced material: PBMCs or a T cell subset sorted from them (not recorded which). This receptor was taken from an adult woman who had mild COVID-19 (a few samples of this study predate the infection). Cell type and time point are not known. CDR3 sequence: CASSLEDSYNEQFF. The CDR3 DNA is TGTGCCAGCAGCTTGGAGGACAGCTACAATGAGCAGTTCTTC.